The 27 T cell receptor beta chains given below trace back to one sample, sequenced in a study of sequential checkpoint blockade in melanoma. Using immunoSEQ multiplex PCR, the repertoire was profiled, and TCRdb retains in-frame clones only, with some absent. Of approximately 20,000 clones in the sample, about two thirds were seen once. Documented treatment: randomized to nivolumab then ipilimumab (arm A) or the reverse (arm B). Sequences were derived from CD8+ T cells sorted from blood (inferred from file names), sampled from a patient given nivolumab and ipilimumab in sequence. The receptors were sampled from a human donor with melanoma.

The rearrangement uses TRBV9 and TRBJ2-2; maybe TRBD1 (6 bases). The CDR3 totals 15 residues. Trimming left V 3 bases short and J 1 base short, with 10 bases between. Germline lookup yields CDR1 SGDLS and CDR2 YYNGEE. CDR3 bases: TGTGCCAGCAGCGCCGGGACACTGAACACCGGGGAGCTGTTTTTT. It codes for CASSAGTLNTGELFF.

V and J are TRBV5-6 and TRBJ1-6, with 7 bases matching TRBD1. The CDR3 sequence is 15 residues long. Per germline, CDR1 SGHDT and CDR2 YYEEEE. V lost 0 bases to trimming and J lost 7 bases; unmatched junction nucleotides: 4. The CDR3 sequence is CASSLGQGINSPLHF. CDR3 sequence (DNA): TGTGCCAGCAGCTTGGGACAGGGCATCAATTCACCCCTCCACTTT.

Note on this clone: One end of the junction varies from germline; a read error may be responsible. The chain has TRBV9 and TRBJ1-6; 12 bases map to TRBD1. The germline V gene has CDR1 SGDLS and CDR2 YYNGEE. The CDR3 covers 15 residues. CDR3 protein: CASSGPGTGGSPPHF. The CDR3 DNA sequence: TGTGCCAGCAGCGGCCCCGGGACAGGGGGCTCACCCCCCCACTTT.

Only a few counts were recorded for this clone. V gene TRBV28 combines with J gene TRBJ1-2; possibly TRBD1 for D (6 bases). Trimming left V 2 bases short and J 8 bases short, with 9 bases between. This CDR3 spans 12 amino acids. The germline V gene has CDR1 MDHEN and CDR2 SYDVKM. The CDR3 protein is CASSLPGGGYTF. The CDR3 DNA reads TGTGCCAGCAGTTTACCTGGGGGCGGCTACACCTTC.

The chain employs TRBV5-4 and TRBJ1-1; D is uncertain. Per germline, CDR1 SGHNT and CDR2 YYREEE (reference sequence). Trimming shortened V by 0 bases and J by 0 bases, and 6 bases separated the two germline ends. This CDR3 spans 14 amino acids. The CDR3 region has the DNA TGTGCCAGCAGCTTGGTGTCAGTGAACACTGAAGCTTTCTTT. This codes for CASSLVSVNTEAFF.

The chain links TRBV4-3 to TRBJ2-1; D possibly corresponds to TRBD2 (7 bases). Germline-derived CDR1 and CDR2 are LGHNA and YSLEER. This CDR3 is 18 amino acids long. The germline V and J ends were trimmed by 0 bases and 3 bases, with 18 bases remaining between them. CDR3 residues: CASSQEGGRGAYYNEQFF. The CDR3 DNA is TGCGCCAGCAGCCAAGAGGGGGGTCGGGGGGCCTACTACAATGAGCAGTTCTTC.

As DNA, the CDR3 is TGTGCCAGCAGCTTGGCGGGGGTTTACACTGAAGCTTTCTTT. Protein sequence: CASSLAGVYTEAFF. V and J are TRBV11-2 and TRBJ1-1, with a tentative D call TRBD1 (5 bases). The CDR3 sequence is 14 residues long. Germline CDR1 and CDR2: SGHAT and FQNNGV. The V end was cut by 3 bases, the J end by 3 bases, with 11 bases between. The whole variable domain, filled in from reference TRBV11-2 and TRBJ1-1, reads EAGVAQSPRYKIIEKRQSVAFWCNPISGHATLYWYQQILGQGPKLLIQFQNNGVVDDSQLPKDRFSAERLKGVDSTLKIQPAKLEDSAVYLCASSLAGVYTEAFFGQGTRLTVV.

This sequence joins TRBV4-1 and TRBJ1-1, with D perhaps matching TRBD1 (6 bases). This CDR3 comprises 13 residues. Germline V gene sequence: CDR1 MGHRA, CDR2 YSYEKL. V lost 0 bases, J lost 11 bases, and 13 bases lay in between. CDR3 residues: CASSQEWGLWAFF. The CDR3 coding sequence is TGCGCCAGCAGCCAAGAATGGGGGCTTTGGGCTTTCTTT.

The chain links TRBV14 to TRBJ2-5, with TRBD2 matching over 9 bases. The germline CDR1 and CDR2 sequences are SGHDN and FVKESK. Trimming at V came to 4 bases and at J to 1 base, leaving 4 bases not matched to a gene. There are 15 residues in the CDR3. The DNA for the CDR3 is TGTGCCAGCAGCCCTCAAGCGGGGGGCCAAGAGACCCAGTACTTC. Its translation is CASSPQAGGQETQYF.

Details on this clone: Other DNA sequences within the sample encode an identical CDR3. The CDR3, as DNA: TGTGCCAGCAGTACCAGGACAGGGATCGCGGTGGGCTACACCTTC. Its translation is CASSTRTGIAVGYTF. The chain carries TRBV6-5 and TRBJ1-2, with 8 bases that match TRBD1. V was pared by 5 bases and J by 8 bases, with 13 bases of the junction left unmatched. Germline-derived CDR1 and CDR2 are MNHEY and SVGAGI. This CDR3 has 15 amino acids.

The CDR3 loop is CASSDRGEWPQHF. Here the CDR3 DNA reads TGTGCCAGCAGCGACCGGGGTGAATGGCCCCAGCATTTT. This chain links TRBV7-9 with TRBJ1-5; unclear D gene. The V gene lost 5 bases and the J gene lost 9 bases, with 14 bases spanning the gap. The CDR3 loop spans 13 amino acids. Looked up from germline, CDR1 is SEHNR and CDR2 is FQNEAQ (reference sequence).

J is TRBJ2-3 and V is TRBV21-1; the table's D call, TRBD2, was not checked against the DNA. TRBV21-1 is labeled a pseudogene. The CDR3 is made up of 20 amino acids. CDR3 sequence reads: CASSKYIVGASGGRADTQYF. The CDR3 nucleotides read TGTGCCAGCAGCAAATATATAGTCGGTGCTTCCGGGGGGCGAGCAGATACGCAGTATTTT.

DNA of the CDR3: TGTGCCAGCAGCTTCGGACAGGGACTGAACACTGAAGCTTTCTTT. The encoded protein is CASSFGQGLNTEAFF. V gene TRBV7-3 combines with J gene TRBJ1-1, with 8 bases lining up with TRBD1. Trimming removed 3 bases from V and 0 bases from J; junction bases left unmatched: 3. This CDR3 is 15 amino acids long. The germline V gene encodes CDR1 SGHTA and CDR2 FQGTGA.

The V call is TRBV15, the J call TRBJ2-3; the D is unclear. V lost 0 bases to trimming and J lost 0 bases, with 10 bases between them. This CDR3 is 16 amino acids long. The germline V gene encodes CDR1 LNHNV and CDR2 YYDKDF (reference sequence). The CDR3 sequence is CATSRETTVSTDTQYF. CDR3 coding DNA: TGTGCCACCAGCAGAGAAACGACTGTTAGCACAGATACGCAGTATTTT.

The gene calls are TRBV5-8 and TRBJ1-2, with no clear D. Germline loops: CDR1 SGHTS, CDR2 YDEGEE. The V and J ends lost 0 bases and 0 bases respectively, with 6 bases between them. CDR3 length: 14 residues. The DNA of the CDR3 is TGTGCCAGCAGCTTGGCGGGGACTAACTATGGCTACACCTTC. Translating it yields CASSLAGTNYGYTF. The variable domain in full, with the rest retrieved from reference TRBV5-8 and TRBJ1-2, is EAGVTQSPTHLIKTRGQQATLRCSPISGHTSVYWYQQALGLGLQFLLWYDEGEERNRGNFPPRFSGRQFPNYSSELNVNALELEDSALYLCASSLAGTNYGYTFGSGTRLTVV.

The V gene is TRBV9, the J gene TRBJ1-4, with TRBD1 matching 9 bases. The V gene's germline CDR1 is SGDLS and CDR2 YYNGEE. The CDR3 runs 14 residues. Trimming cost V 7 bases and J 7 bases; bases outside gene matches: 8. This chain's CDR3 is CASATGTGLEKLFF. For the CDR3, the DNA is TGTGCCAGCGCGACCGGGACAGGGCTTGAAAAACTGTTTTTT.

The chain employs TRBV14 and TRBJ1-2; unclear D gene. The CDR3 extends over 14 amino acids. Germline V gene sequence: CDR1 SGHDN, CDR2 FVKESK. Trimming pared 1 base from V and 6 bases from J, leaving 12 bases between. This chain's CDR3 is CASSQGMGSHGYTF. The CDR3 DNA sequence: TGTGCCAGCAGCCAAGGAATGGGCAGCCATGGCTACACCTTC.

The chain is built from TRBV5-6 and TRBJ1-5, with D possibly TRBD1 on 5 matching bases. CDR3 length: 14 amino acids. Germline V gene sequence: CDR1 SGHDT, CDR2 YYEEEE. V lost 2 bases to trimming and J lost 5 bases, with 11 bases between them. The CDR3 region has the DNA TGTGCCAGCAGCTTTTCGGGGGGAGATCAGCCCCAGCATTTT. Its translation: CASSFSGGDQPQHF.

In this sample, this clone turned up a few times. The chain couples TRBV5-5 to TRBJ1-1, with TRBD1 identical over 9 bases. CDR1 is SGHKS and CDR2 is YYEKEE in the germline V gene (reference sequence). The CDR3 is made up of 15 amino acids. The V segment lost 0 bases and the J segment 4 bases; nucleotides outside the gene matches: 4. The CDR3 region is CASSLGTGEGTEAFF. The CDR3 nucleotides are TGTGCCAGCAGCTTGGGGACAGGGGAGGGCACTGAAGCTTTCTTT.

The gene calls are TRBV28 and TRBJ1-1, with TRBD1 as a possible D gene (5 bases). This CDR3 region has 15 residues. Trimming removed 1 base at V and 5 bases at J, with 14 bases between. The germline V gene has CDR1 MDHEN and CDR2 SYDVKM. The CDR3 loop is CASSLLPPGGTEAFF. The CDR3 nucleotides read TGTGCCAGCAGTTTATTGCCCCCCGGGGGTACTGAAGCTTTCTTT.

This clone was seen a few times. The chain employs TRBV28 and TRBJ1-1; TRBD1 matches 8 bases. CDR1 is MDHEN, CDR2 SYDVKM, per germline. The ends lost 6 bases at V and 2 bases at J; junction bases unmatched: 8. The CDR3 extends over 15 amino acids. In DNA, the CDR3 is TGTGCCAGCAGAATATGGACAGGGCCAAACACTGAAGCTTTCTTT. The encoded protein is CASRIWTGPNTEAFF.

The J gene is TRBJ2-4, the V gene TRBV1; TRBD2, the table's D call, was not compared with the DNA. TRBV1 is classified as a pseudogene. CDR3 length equals 19 residues. The DNA for the CDR3 is TGCACCAGCAGCCAAGGTCTAGCGGGAGGGCCGGAGGCCAAAAACATTCAGTACTTC. This encodes CTSSQGLAGGPEAKNIQYF.

This rearrangement joins TRBV4-3 to TRBJ2-7; 9 bases align to TRBD2. Germline V gene data show CDR1 as LGHNA and CDR2 as YSLEER. The ends lost 4 bases at V and 3 bases at J; junction bases unmatched: 16. CDR3 length: 18 residues. CDR3 residues: CASSPKGHAAGGNYEQYF. The CDR3 DNA is TGCGCCAGCAGCCCGAAAGGGCATGCAGCGGGAGGCAACTACGAGCAGTACTTC.

The V gene is TRBV7-3, the J gene TRBJ1-6, with 9 nucleotides matching TRBD1. The CDR3 runs 16 residues. Unmatched junction bases numbered 9, after V lost 5 bases and J lost 7 bases. Germline V CDR1 and CDR2: SGHTA, FQGTGA. The chain's CDR3 is CASSLRDREENSPLHF. In DNA, the CDR3 is TGTGCCAGCAGCCTCCGGGACAGGGAAGAGAATTCACCCCTCCACTTT.

V usage is TRBV6-5 and J usage is TRBJ1-1; no reliable D call. The CDR3 has 14 amino acids. Deletions cut 7 bases from V and 0 bases from J, with 12 bases between. Germline CDR1 is MNHEY and CDR2 is SVGAGI. The CDR3: CASTPNEMNTEAFF. The DNA of the CDR3 is TGTGCCAGCACCCCGAACGAGATGAACACTGAAGCTTTCTTT.

This clone was detected once. This chain connects TRBV6-1 to TRBJ1-2; unclear D gene. Germline assignment: CDR1 MNHNS and CDR2 SASEGT. Trimming stripped 5 bases from V and 4 bases from J, with 17 bases between. The CDR3 sequence is 15 residues long. CDR3 in amino acids: CASSPGGDLFYGYTF. CDR3 DNA sequence: TGTGCCAGCAGTCCCGGCGGAGACCTCTTCTATGGCTACACCTTC.

J is TRBJ2-6 and V is TRBV5-6, with no clear D. Trimming took off 2 bases at V and 2 bases at J, with 11 bases between the two ends. This CDR3 has 16 amino acids. CDR1 and CDR2 (germline): SGHDT, YYEEEE. The CDR3 loop reads CASSLAGGTGANVLTF. The CDR3 DNA follows: TGTGCCAGCAGCTTAGCCGGCGGAACTGGGGCCAACGTCCTGACTTTC.